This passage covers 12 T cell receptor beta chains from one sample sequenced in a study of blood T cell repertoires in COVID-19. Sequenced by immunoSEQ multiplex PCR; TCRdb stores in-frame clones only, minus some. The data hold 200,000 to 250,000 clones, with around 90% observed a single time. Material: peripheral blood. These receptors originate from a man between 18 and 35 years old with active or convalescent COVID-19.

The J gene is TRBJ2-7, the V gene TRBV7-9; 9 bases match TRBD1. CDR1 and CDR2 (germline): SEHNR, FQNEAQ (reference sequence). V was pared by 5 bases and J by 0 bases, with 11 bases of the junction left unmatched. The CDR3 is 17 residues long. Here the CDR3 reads CASSAQGQGLSSYEQYF. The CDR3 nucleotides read TGTGCCAGCAGCGCGCAAGGACAGGGGTTGAGCTCCTACGAGCAGTACTTC.

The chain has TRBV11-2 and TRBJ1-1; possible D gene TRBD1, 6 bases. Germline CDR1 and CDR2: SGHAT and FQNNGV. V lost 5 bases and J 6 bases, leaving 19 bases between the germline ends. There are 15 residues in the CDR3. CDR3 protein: CASSQVPQGWAEAFF. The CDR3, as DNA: TGTGCCAGCAGCCAGGTGCCACAGGGATGGGCTGAAGCTTTCTTT.

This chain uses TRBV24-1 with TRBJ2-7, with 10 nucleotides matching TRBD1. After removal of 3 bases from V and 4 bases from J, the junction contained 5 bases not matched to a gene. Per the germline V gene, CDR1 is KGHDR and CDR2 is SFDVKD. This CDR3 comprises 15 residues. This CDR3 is CATSDRTGGEYEQYF. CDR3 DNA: TGTGCCACCAGTGATAGGACAGGGGGTGAATACGAGCAGTACTTC.

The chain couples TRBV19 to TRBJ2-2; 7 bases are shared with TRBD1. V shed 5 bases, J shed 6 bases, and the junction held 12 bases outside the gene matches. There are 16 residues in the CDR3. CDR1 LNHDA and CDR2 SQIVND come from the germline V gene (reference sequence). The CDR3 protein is CASSPTWDRRAGELFF. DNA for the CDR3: TGTGCCAGTAGTCCGACCTGGGACAGACGGGCCGGGGAGCTGTTTTTT.

CDR3 loop: CASSQGFGNTEAFF. The CDR3 nucleotides read TGCGCCAGCAGCCAAGGGTTCGGGAACACTGAAGCTTTCTTT. V usage is TRBV4-1 and J usage is TRBJ1-1; D remains ambiguous. The CDR3 has 14 amino acids. Germline CDR1 and CDR2: MGHRA and YSYEKL. Trimming cost V 1 base and J 1 base, with 7 bases left between them.

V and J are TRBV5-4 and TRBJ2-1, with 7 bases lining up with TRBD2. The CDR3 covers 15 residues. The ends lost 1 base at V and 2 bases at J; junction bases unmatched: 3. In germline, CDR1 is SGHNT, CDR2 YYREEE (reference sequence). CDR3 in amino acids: CASSLSGATYNEQFF. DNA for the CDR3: TGTGCCAGCAGCTTGAGCGGGGCGACCTACAATGAGCAGTTCTTC.

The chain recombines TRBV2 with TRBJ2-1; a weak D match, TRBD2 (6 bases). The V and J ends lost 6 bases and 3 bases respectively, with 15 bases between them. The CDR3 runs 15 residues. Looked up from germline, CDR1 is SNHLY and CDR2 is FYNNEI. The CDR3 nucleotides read TGTGCCAGCAGGGAGCAGACTAGTCACTACAATGAGCAGTTCTTC. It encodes CASREQTSHYNEQFF.

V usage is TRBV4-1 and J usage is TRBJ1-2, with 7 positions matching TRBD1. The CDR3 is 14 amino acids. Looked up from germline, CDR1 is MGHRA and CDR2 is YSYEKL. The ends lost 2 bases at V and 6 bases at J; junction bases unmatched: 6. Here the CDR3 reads CASSQPGQNNGYTF. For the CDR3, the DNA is TGCGCCAGCAGCCAACCGGGACAGAACAATGGCTACACCTTC.

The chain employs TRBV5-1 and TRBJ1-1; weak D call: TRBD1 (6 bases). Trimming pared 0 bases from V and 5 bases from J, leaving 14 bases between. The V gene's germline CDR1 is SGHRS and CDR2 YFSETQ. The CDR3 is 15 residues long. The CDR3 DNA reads TGCGCCAGCAGCTTGGATGGGGGCTTAACAACTGAAGCTTTCTTT. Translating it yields CASSLDGGLTTEAFF.

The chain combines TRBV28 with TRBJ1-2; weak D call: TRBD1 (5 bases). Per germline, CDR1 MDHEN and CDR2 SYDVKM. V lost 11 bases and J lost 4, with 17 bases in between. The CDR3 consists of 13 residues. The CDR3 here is CAVRSGGGYGYTF. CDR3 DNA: TGTGCCGTTCGGTCGGGGGGAGGCTATGGCTACACCTTC.

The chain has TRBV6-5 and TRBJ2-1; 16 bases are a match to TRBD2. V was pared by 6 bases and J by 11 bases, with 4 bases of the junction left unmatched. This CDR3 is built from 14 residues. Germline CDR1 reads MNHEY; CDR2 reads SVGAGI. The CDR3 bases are TGTGCCAGCAGGGGACTAGCGGGAGGGACCCAGCAGTTCTTC. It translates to CASRGLAGGTQQFF.

The CDR3 coding sequence is TGTGCCAGCAGCTTAGCCCGGGTGGCTAGCGGTAGCTCCTACGAGCAGTACTTC. Translation: CASSLARVASGSSYEQYF. This chain uses TRBV7-2 with TRBJ2-7, with 7 bases identical to TRBD2. The CDR3 runs 18 residues. The V gene's germline CDR1 is SGHTA and CDR2 FQGNSA. After removal of 0 bases from V and 0 bases from J, the junction contained 11 bases not matched to a gene. Full variable domain (remainder filled in from reference TRBV7-2 and TRBJ2-7): GAGVSQSPSNKVTEKGKDVELRCDPISGHTALYWYRQSLGQGLEFLIYFQGNSAPDKSGLPSDRFSAERTGGSVSTLTIQRTQQEDSAVYLCASSLARVASGSSYEQYFGPGTRLTVT.